This paragraph covers one TCR gamma chain sequence. This clone was seen more than once but under ten times. Its cognate antigen has yet to be identified. The TCRdb protein, from a much larger clone, departs from this DNA's translation at residue 6, likely by read error; the protein shown derives from the DNA. The record originates from a study of γδ T cells in repeated Plasmodium falciparum infection (dated by TCRdb to about 2021). In the study overall: The natural-infection arm enrolled Malian children exposed to intense seasonal malaria transmission, compared against age and gender matched Australian children. Five malaria-naive U.S. adults underwent four controlled human malaria infections by bites from P. falciparum NF54-infected Anopheles stephensi mosquitoes over about 640 days. Samples were collected from controlled-infection subjects at baseline, immediately before selected infections, and 21 days after each infection. The gammadelta TCR repertoires from Mali were analysed in two ways: cross-sectionally during periods with no transmission, and longitudinally across episodes of acute febrile malaria. Using both natural infection in Mali and controlled human malaria infection, the study looked at the way repeated Plasmodium falciparum infection shapes the human gammadelta T cell repertoire. The paper's findings and limits, for the study overall: A highly stable polyclonal repertoire over time and infection, with many inter-individual overlapping TCRgamma sequences, was shown by Vgamma9/Vdelta2+ TCR repertoires. Repeated controlled infections appeared to drive waves of new clonotype selection in Vdelta2-negative, largely Vdelta1+, gammadelta TCR repertoires. Because the controlled-infection cohort was small, analysis of inter-individual variability in gammadelta T cell responses was limited. Generalizability was limited because the Malian cohort was drawn from a small rural village of predominantly one ethnic group. Vdelta2-negative gammadelta TCR repertoires from Malian children appeared more clonally expanded, less diverse and less shared than those of Australian children.

The protocol used for the library was multiplex PCR. The run used an Illumina MiSeq. From each sorted gammadelta T cell sample, both TCR gamma (TRG) and TCR delta (TRD) chains were sequenced. In the original analysis: Repertoire analyses included clonotype tree plots, accumulated frequency of the top 20 clonotypes, diversity index (DI) and D75 metrics. Identical DNA sequences were merged into single rows after TCRdb reprocessed the public reads with CATT. These V and J calls rely on TCRdb rather than the paper's analysis. The sample yields some 14,000 gamma-chain clones; under 2% were counted once. The ten largest account for 25% to 30% of the sample. Trimming takes 3 bases off V and 0 bases off J; junction bases not matched to a gene: 14. From a lookup of the germline V gene, CDR1 and CDR2 are VINAFY and YDVSNSKD. Its CDR3 holds 17 amino acids, cysteine through phenylalanine. Of the read, only the CDR3 DNA is kept; its 51 bases are in frame from base 1.

Vgamma9/Vdelta2+ and Vdelta2-negative gammadelta T cell populations were flow-sorted from peripheral blood mononuclear cells for bulk TCR repertoire analysis. The chain is assembled from TRGV5 and TRGJ1 or TRGJ2. No J segment appears in TCRdb, so it was assigned here by matching the sequence to germline. This receptor was taken from a pool of human donors (malaria-infected and uninfected, not separated). The sample was gamma-delta T cells from blood. The CDR3 protein: CATWDGPKQPNYYKKLF. The DNA reads TGTGCCACCTGGGACGGGCCGAAACAACCGAATTATTATAAGAAACTCTTT.